One and the same sample provided the 29 T cell receptor beta chains below, sequenced in a study of blood T cell repertoires in COVID-19. Data came from immunoSEQ multiplex PCR; TCRdb stores just in-frame clones and leaves some out. The table includes more than 150,000 clones, around 78% detected once. Sequencing was performed on peripheral blood. Receptor source: an elderly woman with active or convalescent COVID-19.

The chain uses TRBV5-1 and TRBJ1-6; D may be TRBD1 (5 bases). The CDR3 consists of 15 residues. The germline gives CDR1 SGHRS, CDR2 YFSETQ. Trimming pared 1 base from V and 5 bases from J, leaving 10 bases between. CDR3 loop: CASSLSGGNNSPLHF. CDR3 nucleotide sequence: TGCGCCAGCAGCTTGTCGGGGGGGAATAATTCACCCCTCCACTTT.

The chain uses TRBV6-9 and TRBJ2-7; D is uncertain. In germline, CDR1 is MNHGY, CDR2 SVAAGI. The CDR3 loop spans 13 amino acids. V was pared by 2 bases and J by 1 base, with 6 bases between. The CDR3 bases are TGTGCCAGCAGTTATCGGTCGTCCTACGAGCAGTACTTC. It translates to CASSYRSSYEQYF.

The chain uses TRBV27 and TRBJ1-1; a weak D match, TRBD1 (6 bases). Germline V gene data show CDR1 as MNHEY and CDR2 as SMNVEV (reference sequence). The CDR3 sequence is 14 residues long. The ends were cut back, 6 bases at V and 3 bases at J, with 14 bases in the middle. The CDR3 region is CASRVQGRDTEAFF. CDR3 coding DNA: TGTGCCAGCAGGGTACAGGGTAGGGACACTGAAGCTTTCTTT.

The chain carries TRBV2 and TRBJ1-2; D possibly corresponds to TRBD1 (5 bases). V was trimmed by 9 bases and J by 7 bases, leaving 12 bases between them. This CDR3 is built from 11 residues. CDR1 is SNHLY and CDR2 is FYNNEI in the germline V gene. CDR3 bases: TGTGCCAGTAAAGGACAATCTGGCTACACCTTC. Translated: CASKGQSGYTF.

This clone was observed a single time. This sequence joins TRBV6-5 and TRBJ2-7; no firm D call. The CDR3 has 12 amino acids. V lost 6 bases and J 0 bases, leaving 6 bases between the germline ends. Germline CDR1 is MNHEY and CDR2 is SVGAGI. CDR3 coding DNA: TGTGCCAGCAGGCCTAGCTCCTACGAGCAGTACTTC. The encoded protein is CASRPSSYEQYF.

The chain joins TRBV9 to TRBJ2-7; 12 positions match TRBD2. Germline V gives CDR1 SGDLS, CDR2 YYNGEE. CDR3 length equals 15 residues. J lost 2 bases, V lost 3 bases, and 3 bases had no gene match. The CDR3 DNA follows: TGTGCCAGCAGCGCTACTAGCGGGGGGCCCTACGAGCAGTACTTC. Protein product: CASSATSGGPYEQYF. The full variable domain, rest sourced from reference TRBV9 and TRBJ2-7, is DSGVTQTPKHLITATGQRVTLRCSPRSGDLSVYWYQQSLDQGLQFLIQYYNGEERAKGNILERFSAQQFPDLHSELNLSSLELGDSALYFCASSATSGGPYEQYFGPGTRLTVT.

This clone has a handful of counts. The chain carries TRBV7-9 and TRBJ2-7, with 8 bases matching TRBD1. CDR1 is SEHNR and CDR2 is FQNEAQ in the germline V gene (reference sequence). V was clipped by 5 bases and J by 2 bases; unmatched bases: 8. The CDR3 length is 15 residues. The CDR3 region is CASSERTGLAYEQYF. CDR3 nucleotide sequence: TGTGCCAGCAGCGAGCGGACAGGGCTAGCCTACGAGCAGTACTTC.

The chain employs TRBV5-1 and TRBJ1-3, with a possible D match to TRBD1 (5 bases). V dropped 4 bases and J dropped 0 bases, with 14 bases sitting between them. This CDR3 is 16 amino acids long. Germline lookup yields CDR1 SGHRS and CDR2 YFSETQ. Here the CDR3 reads CASSQLDSSSGNTIYF. The CDR3 bases are TGCGCCAGCAGCCAACTTGACAGCTCCTCTGGAAACACCATATATTTT.

J is TRBJ2-7 and V is TRBV30; D not resolved. Trimming took off 2 bases at V and 6 bases at J, with 11 bases between the two ends. The CDR3 consists of 12 residues. The germline V gene has CDR1 GTSNPN and CDR2 SVGIG (reference sequence). The CDR3 DNA reads as TGTGCCTGGAGTCGTTCGTTCCTCGAGCAGTACTTC. Translated: CAWSRSFLEQYF.

The chain combines TRBV4-1 with TRBJ1-2; 8 nucleotides agree with TRBD1. This CDR3 is 16 amino acids long. V lost 3 bases and J lost 4; bases outside the gene matches: 10. Germline V CDR1 and CDR2: MGHRA, YSYEKL. The CDR3 region is CASSQMDRDPIYGYTF. DNA of the CDR3: TGCGCCAGCAGCCAGATGGACAGGGACCCAATCTATGGCTACACCTTC.

V gene TRBV4-3 combines with J gene TRBJ2-2, with no clear D. The germline gives CDR1 LGHNA, CDR2 YSLEER. This CDR3 has 14 residues. Trimming shortened V by 0 bases and J by 6 bases, and 8 bases separated the two germline ends. The CDR3 bases are TGCGCCAGCAGCCAAGATATCCGGTCCGGGGAGCTGTTTTTT. This translates into CASSQDIRSGELFF.

The CDR3 sequence: CASSPPGVGGYGYTF. In DNA, the CDR3 is TGTGCCAGCTCACCGCCAGGGGTTGGGGGCTATGGCTACACCTTC. This chain links TRBV18 with TRBJ1-2; TRBD1 is a possible D gene (6 bases). Trimming shortened V by 3 bases and J by 4 bases, and 15 bases separated the two germline ends. Germline V gene lookup returns CDR1 KGHSH and CDR2 LQKENI. CDR3 length equals 15 residues.

This chain uses TRBV30 with TRBJ2-5, with a weak D call TRBD1 (5 bases). Per the germline V gene, CDR1 is GTSNPN and CDR2 is SVGIG (reference sequence). The CDR3 spans 13 residues. V shed 6 bases and J shed 4 bases, with 15 bases lying between them. As DNA, the CDR3 is TGTGCCTGTACCCCCTGGGGCTCAGAGACCCAGTACTTC. Encoded protein: CACTPWGSETQYF.

This clone was seen once. J is TRBJ1-4 and V is TRBV27, with 7 bases identical to TRBD1. The CDR3 is 15 residues long. With V trimmed by 5 bases and J by 5 bases, 8 bases remained unmatched. Per germline, CDR1 MNHEY and CDR2 SMNVEV (reference sequence). CDR3 DNA: TGTGCCAGCAGTCCAGTGGACAGGCGAAATGAAAAACTGTTTTTT. Translating gives CASSPVDRRNEKLFF.

The V call is TRBV6-5, the J call TRBJ1-6; D is uncertain. V gave up 6 bases and J gave up 6 bases, with 15 bases separating them. Germline assignment: CDR1 MNHEY and CDR2 SVGAGI. CDR3 size: 15 residues. The CDR3 sequence: CASRIMRGFNSPLHF. Written as DNA, the CDR3 is TGTGCCAGCAGAATAATGCGGGGATTTAATTCACCCCTCCACTTT.

This clone was detected once. The chain recombines TRBV28 with TRBJ1-1, with a tentative D call TRBD1 (5 bases). From germline, CDR1 is MDHEN and CDR2 SYDVKM. The CDR3 length is 15 residues. Trimming left V 5 bases short and J 6 bases short, with 19 bases between. CDR3 coding DNA: TGTGCCAGCAGTCCCAGGACTGGGGGGTTCGCTGAAGCTTTCTTT. Its protein is CASSPRTGGFAEAFF.

J is TRBJ2-6 and V is TRBV29-1; 7 bases map to TRBD2. Germline CDR1 and CDR2: SQVTM and ANQGSEA. With 3 bases clipped from V and 2 bases from J, the junction kept 4 bases outside the gene matches. The CDR3 sequence is 15 residues long. CDR3 region: CSVEGGGAGANVLTF. The CDR3 nucleotides read TGCAGCGTTGAGGGCGGGGGTGCTGGGGCCAACGTCCTGACTTTC.

This chain uses TRBV29-1 with TRBJ2-2; D perhaps matches TRBD2 (6 bases). Germline CDR1 reads SQVTM; CDR2 reads ANQGSEA. Trimming removed 5 bases at V and 2 bases at J, with 9 bases between. This CDR3 comprises 13 residues. CDR3: CSVSTRNTGELFF. CDR3 DNA: TGCAGCGTTTCGACTAGAAACACCGGGGAGCTGTTTTTT.

J is TRBJ2-3 and V is TRBV28; 9 nucleotides agree with TRBD2. Losses at the gene ends were 3 bases for V and 1 base for J; bases not matched to a gene: 11. The CDR3 runs to 18 residues. Germline values: CDR1 MDHEN, CDR2 SYDVKM. The chain's CDR3 is CASSLYQTGTSRTDTQYF. The CDR3 coding sequence is TGTGCCAGCAGTTTGTATCAAACCGGGACTAGCCGCACAGATACGCAGTATTTT.

The chain links TRBV19 to TRBJ1-5; 7 bases match TRBD1. CDR3 length equals 16 residues. With 3 bases clipped from V and 6 bases from J, the junction kept 11 bases outside the gene matches. Germline V gives CDR1 LNHDA, CDR2 SQIVND (reference sequence). The CDR3 loop is CASSIFAGGIRQPQHF. The CDR3 region has the DNA TGTGCCAGTAGTATTTTTGCAGGGGGTATTCGTCAGCCCCAGCATTTT. Together with reference TRBV19 and TRBJ1-5, the CDR3 gives the full variable domain: DGGITQSPKYLFRKEGQNVTLSCEQNLNHDAMYWYRQDPGQGLRLIYYSQIVNDFQKGDIAEGYSVSREKKESFPLTVTSAQKNPTAFYLCASSIFAGGIRQPQHFGDGTRLSIL.

This clone occurred a few times. V and J are TRBV6-5 and TRBJ1-2, with 8 bases that match TRBD1. J was trimmed by 2 bases and V by 6 bases; bases with no gene match: 2. Germline V lookup: CDR1 MNHEY, CDR2 SVGAGI. There are 13 residues in the CDR3. In DNA, the CDR3 is TGTGCCAGCAGACGGACAGGGAACTATGGCTACACCTTC. Translating it yields CASRRTGNYGYTF.

This clone turned up a few times. The chain couples TRBV15 to TRBJ2-3; D gene ambiguous. CDR1 and CDR2 (germline): LNHNV, YYDKDF (reference sequence). V gave up 0 bases and J gave up 5 bases, with 9 bases separating them. The CDR3 length is 14 residues. The CDR3 bases are TGTGCCACCAGCAGAGATCTGAGTTTAGATACGCAGTATTTT. Protein: CATSRDLSLDTQYF.

In this sample, this clone turned up a few times. The same CDR3 arises from other DNA sequences in this sample as well. The V gene is TRBV18, the J gene TRBJ1-1; TRBD1 aligns across 9 bases. The length of the CDR3 is 14 residues. The J segment lost 1 base and the V segment lost 6 bases, leaving 3 bases of the junction unmatched. From germline, CDR1 is KGHSH and CDR2 LQKENI. The CDR3 loop reads CASSPGQGNTEAFF. In nucleotides, the CDR3 is TGTGCCAGCTCCCCGGGACAGGGGAACACTGAAGCTTTCTTT.

The V gene is TRBV18, the J gene TRBJ1-3; no firm D call. V shed 3 bases and J shed 0 bases, with 9 bases lying between them. This CDR3 is 15 amino acids long. The germline V gene has CDR1 KGHSH and CDR2 LQKENI. DNA of the CDR3: TGTGCCAGCTCACCGTTCGCCAGCTCTGGAAACACCATATATTTT. Translated: CASSPFASSGNTIYF.

The chain combines TRBV19 with TRBJ1-2; D is ambiguous. Germline V CDR1 and CDR2: LNHDA, SQIVND (reference sequence). The CDR3 is 17 amino acids. The germline V and J ends were trimmed by 5 bases and 3 bases, with 22 bases remaining between them. CDR3 nucleotides: TGTGCCAGTAGTTCATACACACTGGGCCCCGGGGACTATGGCTACACCTTC. Residues: CASSSYTLGPGDYGYTF.

The gene calls are TRBV7-2 and TRBJ2-6; 8 bases line up with TRBD2. The ends lost 5 bases at V and 0 bases at J; junction bases unmatched: 12. Per the germline V gene, CDR1 is SGHTA and CDR2 is FQGNSA. The CDR3 has 19 residues. The DNA for the CDR3 is TGTGCCAGCAGCATACTCCGACTAGCGTTGAGCTCTGGGGCCAACGTCCTGACTTTC. Translation gives CASSILRLALSSGANVLTF.

This clone was recorded only once. J is TRBJ2-1 and V is TRBV7-8, with D uncertain. The CDR3 is 16 amino acids. Trimming stripped 0 bases from V and 4 bases from J, with 13 bases between. Germline assignment: CDR1 SGHVS and CDR2 FQNEAQ. Here the CDR3 reads CASSLAAPAMYNEQFF. As DNA, the CDR3 is TGTGCCAGCAGCTTAGCGGCCCCAGCGATGTACAATGAGCAGTTCTTC.

A single count supports this clone. The CDR3 spells CASLSGGAGNEQFF. CDR3 sequence (DNA): TGTGCCAGCCTGAGCGGGGGGGCCGGAAATGAGCAGTTCTTC. The gene calls are TRBV6-5 and TRBJ2-1; 10 bases fit TRBD2. The V and J ends lost 8 bases and 7 bases, in that order; junction bases with no gene match: 8. Germline V gene data show CDR1 as MNHEY and CDR2 as SVGAGI. This CDR3 is 14 amino acids long.

The chain links TRBV11-3 to TRBJ2-7, with a tentative D call TRBD2 (6 bases). This CDR3 spans 14 amino acids. V lost 6 bases to trimming and J lost 1 base, with 13 bases between them. Germline V gene sequence: CDR1 SGHNT, CDR2 YENEEA. The CDR3 region is CASRQHRGSYEQYF. CDR3 in DNA: TGTGCCAGCAGACAACACCGGGGGTCCTACGAGCAGTACTTC.